This T cell receptor beta chain originates from a study of blood T cell repertoires in COVID-19. The overall study: From the United States, Italy and Spain came samples of acute and convalescent COVID-19. From T cells, B-cell-depleted T cells, or PBMCs came the material, which was cDNA or gDNA.

This clone was observed a single time. Germline CDR1 reads GTSNPN; CDR2 reads SVGIG (reference sequence). The CDR3 runs 16 residues. Deletions cut 2 bases from V and 4 bases from J, with 20 bases between. In the source study's methods: Reference gene primer amplification in the assay estimated nucleated cell counts. Clones were read by immunoSEQ multiplex PCR, and TCRdb kept only the in-frame ones, dropping some. Clone size and V and J calls were adopted from that table, with D and trimming inferred from the DNA. The sample lists 15,000 or so clones; 70% to 80% were seen once. This chain connects TRBV30 to TRBJ1-2; D is perhaps TRBD1 (5 bases). This sequence originates from a man between 60 and 70 years old with acute or convalescent COVID-19. Sequenced: peripheral blood. Here the CDR3 DNA reads TGTGCCTGGAGTCCCCGTGTGGGAGGGGCATTCTATGGCTACACCTTC. It is translated as CAWSPRVGGAFYGYTF.